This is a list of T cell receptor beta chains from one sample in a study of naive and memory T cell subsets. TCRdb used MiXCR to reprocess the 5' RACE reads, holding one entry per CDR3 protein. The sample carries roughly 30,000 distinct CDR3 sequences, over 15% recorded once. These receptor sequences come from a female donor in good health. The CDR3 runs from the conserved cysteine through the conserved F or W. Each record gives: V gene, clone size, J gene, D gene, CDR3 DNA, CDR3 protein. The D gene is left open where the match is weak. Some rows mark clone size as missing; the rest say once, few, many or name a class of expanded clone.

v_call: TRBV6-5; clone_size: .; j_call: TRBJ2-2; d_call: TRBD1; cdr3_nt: TGTGCCAGCAGGACAGGGCTGGGTACCGGGGAGCTGTTTTTT; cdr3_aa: CASRTGLGTGELFF
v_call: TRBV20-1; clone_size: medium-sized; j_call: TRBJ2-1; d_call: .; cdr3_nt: TGCAGTGCTACGATTGCACACAGCTCCTACAATGAGCAGTTCTTC; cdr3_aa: CSATIAHSSYNEQFF
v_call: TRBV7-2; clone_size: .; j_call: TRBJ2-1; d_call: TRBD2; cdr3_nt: TGTGCCAGCAGCCCCCGTGAAGCGGGGTTTGGCAATGAGCAGTTCTTC; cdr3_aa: CASSPREAGFGNEQFF
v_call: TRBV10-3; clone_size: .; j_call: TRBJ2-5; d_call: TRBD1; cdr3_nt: TGTGCCATCGGAGGACAGGGGGCGCGGGAGACCCAGTACTTC; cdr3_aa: CAIGGQGARETQYF
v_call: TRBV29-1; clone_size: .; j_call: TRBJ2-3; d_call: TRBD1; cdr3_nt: TGCAGCGGGACAGGGGGCACAGATACGCAGTATTTT; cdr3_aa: CSGTGGTDTQYF
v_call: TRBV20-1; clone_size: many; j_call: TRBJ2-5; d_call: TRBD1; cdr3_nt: TGCAGTGCTAGAGCTCTGGACAGGGGAGAAGAGACCCAGTACTTC; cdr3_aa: CSARALDRGEETQYF
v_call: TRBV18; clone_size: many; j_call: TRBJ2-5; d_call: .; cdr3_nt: TGTGCCAGCTCTACGACAGGCGCGTCGGAGACCCAGTACTTC; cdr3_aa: CASSTTGASETQYF
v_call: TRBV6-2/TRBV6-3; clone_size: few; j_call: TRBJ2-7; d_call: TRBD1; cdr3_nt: TGTGCCAGCAGTTACGCACGACAGGGTCGGGAGCAGTACTTC; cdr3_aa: CASSYARQGREQYF
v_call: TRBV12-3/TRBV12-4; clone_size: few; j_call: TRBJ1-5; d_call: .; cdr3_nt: TGTGCCAGCAGCTGGGGGGCGACATCCAATCAGCCCCAGCATTTT; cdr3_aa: CASSWGATSNQPQHF
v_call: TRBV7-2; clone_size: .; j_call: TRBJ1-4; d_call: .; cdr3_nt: TGTGCCAGCAGCTCTAGTCGGGTAGCTAATGAAAAACTGTTTTTT; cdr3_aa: CASSSSRVANEKLFF
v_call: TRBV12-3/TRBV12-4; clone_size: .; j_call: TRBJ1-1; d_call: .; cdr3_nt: TGTGCCAGCAGTTCAGGTGTGGGAACTGAAGCTTTCTTT; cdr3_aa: CASSSGVGTEAFF